One sample yielded the 5 T cell receptor beta chains listed below, sequenced in a study of T cells after yellow fever vaccination. TCRdb itself ran the 5' RACE reads through MiXCR, one entry per CDR3 protein. The sample lists under 550,000 distinct CDR3 sequences, 20% to 25% occurring once. Source: PBMCs, taken 20 to 25 days after the first yellow fever vaccination. Receptor source: a man younger than 30 who received the YFV17D yellow fever vaccine.

This clonotype has at least ten counts. The V and J genes are TRBV5-1 and TRBJ2-3; the D gene is possibly TRBD2 (5 bases). The CDR3 extends over 15 amino acids. V gave up 4 bases and J gave up 5 bases, with 17 bases separating them. Germline V gene data show CDR1 as SGHRS and CDR2 as YFSETQ. The CDR3, as DNA: TGCGCCAGCAGCCCCGGCGGGTCTGCAGGAGATACGCAGTATTTT. It translates to CASSPGGSAGDTQYF.

The rearrangement links TRBV4-1 to TRBJ1-5, with 9 positions matching TRBD1. Germline assignment: CDR1 MGHRA and CDR2 YSYEKL. This CDR3 contains 15 residues. The V segment lost 3 bases and the J segment 6 bases; nucleotides outside the gene matches: 6. The CDR3 loop is CASSQTQGAVQPQHF. The DNA for the CDR3 is TGCGCCAGCAGCCAGACACAGGGGGCTGTTCAGCCCCAGCATTTT.

The chain carries TRBV6-2 or TRBV6-3 and TRBJ2-3; weak D call: TRBD1 (6 bases). Trimming removed 4 bases from V and 3 bases from J, with 14 bases in between. The CDR3 contains 15 residues. CDR1 MNHEY and CDR2 SVGEGT come from the germline V gene. The CDR3 spells CASSSHREGTDTQYF. The CDR3, as DNA: TGTGCCAGCAGTTCGCACAGGGAAGGGACAGATACGCAGTATTTT.

This rearrangement joins TRBV11-2 to TRBJ2-5; 8 positions agree with TRBD1. After removal of 5 bases from V and 5 bases from J, the junction contained 13 bases not matched to a gene. There are 16 residues in the CDR3. Germline V gene sequence: CDR1 SGHAT, CDR2 FQNNGV. DNA for the CDR3: TGTGCCAGCAGCCCTCGGACAGGGTTGACAAGGGAGACCCAGTACTTC. This translates into CASSPRTGLTRETQYF.

The gene calls are TRBV30 and TRBJ2-1; 7 bases are a match to TRBD2. Germline CDR1 GTSNPN, CDR2 SVGIG (reference sequence). The ends lost 3 bases at V and 6 bases at J; junction bases unmatched: 5. The CDR3 runs 13 residues. Here the CDR3 reads CAWSSGTTNEQFF. The CDR3, as DNA: TGTGCCTGGAGCTCCGGGACTACCAATGAGCAGTTCTTC.